This record covers a single T cell receptor beta chain. The data were obtained in a study of T cell changes during pregnancy in multiple sclerosis. TCRdb's copy holds only in-frame clones and misses some; the assay was immunoSEQ multiplex PCR. Of some 70,000 clones listed, roughly nine tenths were seen once; the top ten hold approximately 0.84%. Germline V gene sequence: CDR1 LNHNV, CDR2 YYDKDF (reference sequence). CDR3 size: 13 residues. V was pared by 1 base and J by 5 bases, with 8 bases between. This TCR derives from a female donor with multiple sclerosis, enrolled in a pregnancy study. This specimen was peripheral blood, taken in the second trimester of pregnancy. This chain links TRBV15 with TRBJ1-1; D is perhaps TRBD1 (5 bases). DNA for the CDR3: TGTGCCACCAGCAGAGGGGGGGGGACTGAAGCTTTCTTT. Its translation is CATSRGGGTEAFF.